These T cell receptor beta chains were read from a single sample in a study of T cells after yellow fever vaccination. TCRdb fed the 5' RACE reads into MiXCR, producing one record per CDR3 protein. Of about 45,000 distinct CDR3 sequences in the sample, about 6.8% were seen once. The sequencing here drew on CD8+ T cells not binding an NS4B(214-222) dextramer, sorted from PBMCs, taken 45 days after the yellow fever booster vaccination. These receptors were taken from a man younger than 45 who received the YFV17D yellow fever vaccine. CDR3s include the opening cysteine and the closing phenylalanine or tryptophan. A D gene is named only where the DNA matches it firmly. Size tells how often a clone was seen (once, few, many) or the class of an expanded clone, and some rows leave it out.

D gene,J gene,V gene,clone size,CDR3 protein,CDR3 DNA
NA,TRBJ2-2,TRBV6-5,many,CASTKRDTGELFF,TGTGCCAGCACCAAGCGAGACACCGGGGAGCTGTTTTTT
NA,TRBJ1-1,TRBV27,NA,CASREIQGGEAFF,TGTGCCAGCCGTGAGATACAGGGCGGAGAAGCTTTCTTT
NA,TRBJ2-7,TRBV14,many,CASSPLDSSSYEQYF,TGTGCCAGCAGCCCGCTAGACAGTAGCTCCTACGAGCAGTACTTC
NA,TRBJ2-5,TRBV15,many,CATSRGLEQETQYF,TGTGCCACCAGCAGAGGGCTAGAACAAGAGACCCAGTACTTC
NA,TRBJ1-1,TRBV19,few,CASSIYSRDTEAFF,TGTGCCAGTAGTATTTACTCTCGGGACACTGAAGCTTTCTTT
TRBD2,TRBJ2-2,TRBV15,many,CATSSPSGMEINGELFF,TGTGCCACCAGCAGCCCTAGCGGCATGGAGATTAACGGGGAGCTGTTTTTT
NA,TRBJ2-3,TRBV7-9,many,CASGGWEDDTDTQYF,TGTGCCAGCGGGGGTTGGGAGGACGATACAGATACGCAGTATTTT
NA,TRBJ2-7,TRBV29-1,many,CSVRVGYEQYF,TGCAGCGTTAGGGTGGGCTACGAGCAGTACTTC
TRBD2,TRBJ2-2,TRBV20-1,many,CSASWAAGGTGELFF,TGCAGTGCTAGCTGGGCGGCGGGGGGCACCGGGGAGCTGTTTTTT
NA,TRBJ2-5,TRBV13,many,CASSLGGKTQYF,TGTGCCAGCAGCTTAGGAGGGAAGACCCAGTACTTC
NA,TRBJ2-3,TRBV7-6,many,CASSLRRRDDTQYF,TGTGCCAGCAGCTTACGGCGACGAGATGACACGCAGTATTTT
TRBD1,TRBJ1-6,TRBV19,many,CASSIARTGDSPLHF,TGTGCCAGTAGTATAGCACGGACAGGGGATTCACCCCTCCACTTT
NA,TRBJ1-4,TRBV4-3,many,CASSQDHATNEKLFF,TGCGCCAGCAGCCAAGATCACGCAACTAATGAAAAACTGTTTTTT
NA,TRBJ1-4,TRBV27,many,CASSPSRGTNEKLFF,TGTGCCAGCAGTCCTTCAAGGGGGACTAATGAAAAACTGTTTTTT
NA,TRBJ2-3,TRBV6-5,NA,CASSYGPGQKADTQYF,TGTGCCAGCAGTTATGGCCCGGGCCAGAAGGCAGATACGCAGTATTTT
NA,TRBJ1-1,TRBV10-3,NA,CAISDLGTEAFF,TGTGCCATCTCGGACCTGGGAACTGAAGCTTTCTTT
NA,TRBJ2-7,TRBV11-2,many,CASSLVVYEQYF,TGTGCCAGCAGCTTAGTAGTCTACGAGCAGTACTTC
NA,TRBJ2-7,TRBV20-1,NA,CSAPDRSYEQYF,TGCAGTGCCCCGGACAGATCCTACGAGCAGTACTTC
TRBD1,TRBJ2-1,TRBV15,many,CATSRVGTGSYNEQFF,TGTGCCACCAGCAGGGTTGGGACAGGCTCCTACAATGAGCAGTTCTTC
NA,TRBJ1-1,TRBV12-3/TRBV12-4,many,CASRAVEAFF,TGTGCCAGCAGAGCTGTGGAAGCTTTCTTT
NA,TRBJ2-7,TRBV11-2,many,CASSSLGGSSYEQYF,TGTGCCAGCAGCTCTTTGGGGGGAAGCTCCTACGAGCAGTACTTC
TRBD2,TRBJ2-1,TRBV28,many,CASSLLAGGMVYNEQFF,TGTGCCAGCAGTTTACTAGCGGGAGGAATGGTTTACAATGAGCAGTTCTTC
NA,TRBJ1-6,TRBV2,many,CASRSPGTRLSPLHF,TGTGCCAGCAGATCCCCCGGGACGCGGTTATCACCCCTCCACTTT
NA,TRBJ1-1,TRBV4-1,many,CASSPYVVGGGETEAFF,TGCGCCAGCAGCCCATACGTTGTGGGTGGGGGAGAGACTGAAGCTTTCTTT
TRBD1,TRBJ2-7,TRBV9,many,CASSTKPGGPYEQYF,TGTGCCAGCAGCACAAAACCAGGGGGCCCCTACGAGCAGTACTTC
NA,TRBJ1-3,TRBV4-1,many,CASSQGTAAGNTIYF,TGCGCCAGCAGCCAAGGGACCGCGGCTGGAAACACCATATATTTT
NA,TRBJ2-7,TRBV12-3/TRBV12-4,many,CASNTGAGLPYEQYF,TGTGCCAGCAACACCGGGGCGGGACTCCCCTACGAGCAGTACTTC
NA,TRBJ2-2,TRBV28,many,CASSLPTSTGELFF,TGTGCCAGCAGTCTCCCAACTAGCACCGGGGAGCTGTTTTTT
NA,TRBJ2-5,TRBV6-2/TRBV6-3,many,CASTPRADPWETQYF,TGTGCCAGCACCCCTCGAGCCGACCCCTGGGAGACCCAGTACTTC
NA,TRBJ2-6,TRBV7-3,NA,CASSPWVRDAGANVLTF,TGTGCCAGCAGCCCTTGGGTCAGGGACGCTGGGGCCAACGTCCTGACTTTC
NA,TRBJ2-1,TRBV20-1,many,CSARALKASSNEQFF,TGCAGTGCTAGAGCTTTGAAGGCTAGCTCAAATGAGCAGTTCTTC
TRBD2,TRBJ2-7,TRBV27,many,CASSYVGGRVDEQYF,TGTGCCAGCAGCTATGTGGGCGGGAGGGTCGACGAGCAGTACTTC
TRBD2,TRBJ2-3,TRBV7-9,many,CASSSRLAGQNGDTQYF,TGTGCCAGCAGCTCAAGACTAGCGGGACAAAATGGGGATACGCAGTATTTT
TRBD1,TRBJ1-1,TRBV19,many,CASSIRGSEAFF,TGTGCCAGTAGTATCAGGGGGTCGGAAGCTTTCTTT
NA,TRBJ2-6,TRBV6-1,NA,CASSGAAPIFYSGANVLTF,TGTGCCAGCAGTGGAGCAGCTCCGATTTTCTACTCTGGGGCCAACGTCCTGACTTTC
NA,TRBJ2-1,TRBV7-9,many,CASSSDINNEQFF,TGTGCCAGCAGCTCGGACATCAACAATGAGCAGTTCTTC
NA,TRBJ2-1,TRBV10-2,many,CASERGNEQFF,TGCGCCAGCGAACGAGGGAATGAGCAGTTCTTC
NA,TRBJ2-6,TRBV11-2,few,CASSPSIVTRSGANVLTF,TGTGCCAGCAGCCCCTCGATCGTAACTCGCTCTGGGGCCAACGTCCTGACTTTC
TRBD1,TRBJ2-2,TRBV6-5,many,CASSYGTGGKNTGELFF,TGTGCCAGCAGTTACGGGACAGGGGGAAAGAACACCGGGGAGCTGTTTTTT
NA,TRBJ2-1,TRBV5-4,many,CASSWDAGNEQFF,TGTGCCAGCAGCTGGGATGCCGGCAATGAGCAGTTCTTC
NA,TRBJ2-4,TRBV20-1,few,CSARALRPSVEIQYF,TGCAGTGCTAGAGCCTTGAGGCCCTCTGTGGAAATTCAGTACTTC
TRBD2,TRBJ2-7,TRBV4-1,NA,CASSHAGAGRTGTSGYEQYF,TGCGCCAGCAGCCATGCCGGGGCAGGTCGGACCGGGACTAGCGGATACGAGCAGTACTTC
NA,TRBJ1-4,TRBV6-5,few,CASSYGGAGEKLFF,TGTGCCAGCAGTTACGGGGGGGCTGGAGAAAAACTGTTTTTT
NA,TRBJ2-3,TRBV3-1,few,CASSQDYGTGPTDTQYF,TGTGCCAGCAGCCAAGATTACGGCACGGGCCCCACAGATACGCAGTATTTT
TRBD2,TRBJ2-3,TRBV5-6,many,CATIALAEAGGPYTQYF,TGTGCCACCATAGCCCTTGCCGAAGCGGGAGGGCCATATACGCAGTATTTT